Listed below are T cell receptor beta chains from one sample, sequenced in a study of CD8+ T cells in alopecia areata. Assay: immunoSEQ multiplex PCR; the TCRdb copy retains only in-frame clones and omits some. The sample lists over 100,000 clones, about 50% occurring once. The sample here was CD4+ T cells sorted from blood, taken at week 4, from a patient treated with tofacitinib. The receptors derive from a human donor with alopecia areata. The CDR3 runs from the conserved cysteine through the conserved F or W. The order of the fields is J gene, V gene, clone size, D gene, CDR3 protein, CDR3 DNA. A D gene is named only where the DNA matches it firmly. Only some rows state a clone size, as once, few, many or a class for expanded clones.

TRBJ1-4	TRBV5-6	.	.	CTSSFFRTREKLFF	TGTACCAGCAGCTTTTTCCGGACGCGTGAAAAACTGTTTTTT
TRBJ2-5	TRBV2	few	.	CASSVSGLYQETQYF	TGTGCCAGCAGTGTCAGCGGGTTGTACCAAGAGACCCAGTACTTC
TRBJ2-5	TRBV30	few	TRBD2	CAWGWEGTRETQYF	TGTGCCTGGGGGTGGGAGGGAACTAGGGAGACCCAGTACTTC
TRBJ2-3	TRBV4-1	few	TRBD2	CASSQEGGGLGSPYF	TGCGCCAGCAGCCAAGAAGGCGGGGGTCTCGGATCTCCGTATTTT
TRBJ1-2	TRBV27	.	.	CASSYLPQGRDGYTF	TGTGCCAGCAGTTACCTTCCACAGGGAAGGGATGGCTACACCTTC
TRBJ2-5	TRBV25-1	.	.	CASSEWETQYF	TGTGCCAGCAGTGAATGGGAGACCCAGTACTTC
TRBJ1-1	TRBV7-3	.	TRBD1	CASSLTGGTEAFF	TGTGCCAGCAGCTTGACAGGGGGCACTGAAGCTTTCTTT
TRBJ2-7	TRBV2	.	.	CASGTGRNSYEQYF	TGTGCCAGCGGCACAGGGAGAAACTCCTACGAGCAGTACTTC
TRBJ2-4	TRBV5-4	once	.	CASSRGQNKNIQYF	TGTGCCAGCAGCCGGGGACAAAACAAAAACATTCAGTACTTC
TRBJ2-7	TRBV30	.	.	CAWSSGPQGGEQYF	TGTGCCTGGAGTTCGGGGCCCCAGGGAGGTGAGCAGTACTTC
TRBJ1-5	TRBV2	.	TRBD1	CASSENRGGNQPQHF	TGTGCCAGCAGTGAAAACAGGGGGGGCAATCAGCCCCAGCATTTT
TRBJ2-6	TRBV7-8	.	.	CASTPPQGWNSGANVLTF	TGTGCCAGCACCCCCCCACAGGGTTGGAACTCTGGGGCCAACGTCCTGACTTTC
TRBJ1-2	TRBV9	few	.	CASSPWATTANYGYTF	TGTGCCAGCAGCCCCTGGGCGACAACAGCTAACTATGGCTACACCTTC
TRBJ2-2	TRBV27	few	.	CASSFSRTFNTGELFF	TGTGCCAGCAGTTTCTCCCGGACATTCAACACCGGGGAGCTGTTTTTT
TRBJ1-2	TRBV30	.	.	CAWSVLGSRNF	TGTGCCTGGAGTGTACTCGGCAGTCGGAACTTC
TRBJ1-5	TRBV7-3	.	.	CASSTIADEPRAQHF	TGTGCCAGCAGCACCATTGCGGACGAGCCTAGAGCCCAGCATTTT
TRBJ1-2	TRBV28	few	TRBD1	CASSPSSGQGLNYGYTF	TGTGCCAGCAGTCCCTCTTCGGGACAGGGGCTCAACTATGGCTACACCTTC